This T cell receptor (beta chain) was recovered during a study of long-term antiretroviral therapy in people with HIV. Study-level findings and limits: The repertoire was dominated at all time points by clones expanded before ART.

The assay, immunoSEQ v3.0, was run at survey level. Profiling relied on immunoSEQ multiplex PCR, and the TCRdb table lists in-frame clones only, not all of them. The sample records about 33,000 clones, over 65% being singletons. Before they underwent DNA extraction, samples held about 1-11 million cryopreserved PBMC. CDR1 is SEHNR, CDR2 FQNEAQ, per germline (reference sequence). The CDR3 is 15 residues long. The V gene lost 2 bases and the J gene lost 8 bases, with 15 bases spanning the gap. This clone was observed a few times. Its cognate antigen is unknown. The clonotype originates from a woman in her forties or fifties with HIV. This chain uses TRBV7-9 with TRBJ1-4, with D possibly TRBD1 on 5 matching bases. The sample here was unsorted PBMCs, taken 2 years after starting antiretroviral therapy. The DNA of the CDR3 is TGTGCCAGCAGCTTATCGTCCGGGGGAAGGGAAAAACTGTTTTTT. Its protein is CASSLSSGGREKLFF.